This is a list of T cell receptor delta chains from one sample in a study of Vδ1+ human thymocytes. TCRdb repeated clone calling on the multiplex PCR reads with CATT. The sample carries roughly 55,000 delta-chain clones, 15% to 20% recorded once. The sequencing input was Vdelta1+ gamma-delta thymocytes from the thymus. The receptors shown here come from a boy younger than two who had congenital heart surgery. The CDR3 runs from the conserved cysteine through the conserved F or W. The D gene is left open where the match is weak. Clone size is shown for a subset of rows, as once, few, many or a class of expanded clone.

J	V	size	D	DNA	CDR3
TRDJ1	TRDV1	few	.	TGTGCTCTTGGGGGGCGGCCCTCGGACACCGATAAACTCATCTTT	CALGGRPSDTDKLIF
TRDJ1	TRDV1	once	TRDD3	TGTGCTCTTGGGGATGATTTTCCTAGACTGGGGGGGGTAGACACCGATAAACTCATCTTT	CALGDDFPRLGGVDTDKLIF
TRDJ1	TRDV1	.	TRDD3	TGTGCTCTTGGGGAACGGGGTATTACCTTGCTGGGGGATACTCGGATAACGTACACCGATAAACTCATCTTT	CALGERGITLLGDTRITYTDKLIF
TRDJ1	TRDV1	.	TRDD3	TGTGCTCTTGGGGAACCGTGGGGGATACACGATAAACTCATCTTT	CALGEPWGIHDKLIF
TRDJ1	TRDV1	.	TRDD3	TGTGCTCTTGGGGAAGCCCGGCTAGGACTGGGGGACACCGATAAACTCATCTTT	CALGEARLGLGDTDKLIF
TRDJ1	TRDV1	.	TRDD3	TGTGCTCTTGGGGAAGGAACTTGTACTGGGGGATACGGGACCGATAAACTCATCTTT	CALGEGTCTGGYGTDKLIF
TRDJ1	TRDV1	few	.	TGTGCTCTTGGGGAACTAGGTTTTTTAGTGTCTTCGAGAAAGGGTAAACTCATCTTT	CALGELGFLVSSRKGKLIF
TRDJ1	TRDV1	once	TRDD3	TGTGCTCTTGGGATAGGGGGGGCGCTGGGGGATACCCCCCTAGGCACCGATAAACTCATCTTT	CALGIGGALGDTPLGTDKLIF
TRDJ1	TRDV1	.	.	TGTGCTCTTGGGGAAACGACACATTCTACGGTACCTCTCACCTTT	CALGETTHSTVPLTF
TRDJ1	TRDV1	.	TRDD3	TGTGCTCTTGGGGAAGTTGAATCCTACTTTGGGATACGCTGCACCGATAAACTCATCTTT	CALGEVESYFGIRCTDKLIF
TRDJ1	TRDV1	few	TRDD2	TGTGCTCTTGGGGATCACACTGGTTCCTACGGAATGGGGTACACCGATAAACTCATCTTT	CALGDHTGSYGMGYTDKLIF
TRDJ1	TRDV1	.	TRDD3	TGTGCTCTCGGGGAAACCGGGGGATACAAGCGGGCCGATAAACTCATCTTT	CALGETGGYKRADKLIF
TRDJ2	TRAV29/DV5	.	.	TGTGCCGCAAGGGACTACTTCCTACGAACTTACTGGGGTGACACAGCACAACTCTTCTTT	CAARDYFLRTYWGDTAQLFF
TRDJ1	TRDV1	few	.	TGTGCTCTTGGGGAAAGGTTTGGATCCTTCCTACCTAAAGGGGTCTACTGGGGGACCACCGATAAACTCATCTTT	CALGERFGSFLPKGVYWGTTDKLIF
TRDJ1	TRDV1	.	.	TGTGCTCTTGGGGAACTACCCTACTTCCATCATTTACTGGGTACCTCCACCGATAAACTCATCTTT	CALGELPYFHHLLGTSTDKLIF
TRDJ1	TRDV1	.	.	TGTGCTCTTGGTTCCTTTCGTTCTAATCTCATCTTT	CALGSFRSNLIF
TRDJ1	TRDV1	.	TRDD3	TGTGCTCTTGGGGAACGCGGACCCCATCTTTTACTGGGGGATACCGATAAACTCATCTTT	CALGERGPHLLLGDTDKLIF
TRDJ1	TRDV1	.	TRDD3	TGTGCTCTTGGGGAGCGCCCATCTGCCCAGTCCCATTACTGGGGGGACACCGATAAACTCATCTTT	CALGERPSAQSHYWGDTDKLIF
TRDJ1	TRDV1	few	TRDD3	TGTGCTCTTGGGGAAATACGGTACTGGGGGATGAGCACCGATAAACTCATCTTT	CALGEIRYWGMSTDKLIF
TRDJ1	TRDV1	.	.	.	CALGDWAGTTTDKLIF
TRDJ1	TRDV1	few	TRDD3	TGTGCTCTTGGGGAACTCCGGCCTTCCTATCCCCTCCGTACTGGGGGATACGCTCCGTACACCGATAAACCCATCTTT	CALGELRPSYPLRTGGYAPYTDKPIF
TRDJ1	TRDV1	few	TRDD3	TGTGCTCTTGGGGCAGAACCTAGGATTACTGGGGGATACGATAAACTCATCTTT	CALGAEPRITGGYDKLIF
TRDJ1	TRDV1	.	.	TGTGCTCTTGCATGGGGGCCCCCCCTGTCGTACACCGATAAACTCATCTTT	CALAWGPPLSYTDKLIF